This T cell receptor beta chain was documented in a study of blood T cell repertoires in COVID-19. Overall study context: Nucleic acid was either cDNA or gDNA, and it came from T cells, B-cell-depleted T cells, or PBMCs.

From germline, CDR1 is GTSNPN and CDR2 SVGIG (reference sequence). Trimming stripped 4 bases from V and 0 bases from J, with 15 bases between. The CDR3 runs to 15 residues. Here immunoSEQ multiplex PCR was the method, and the copy in TCRdb shows in-frame clones only, minus some. The sample gives more than 95,000 clones, roughly 88% of which show up once; 6.5% to 9% is in the top ten. The TCR was taken from a man aged 50-59 years with acute or convalescent COVID-19. V gene TRBV30 combines with J gene TRBJ2-5; D call uncertain. Source material: peripheral blood. The CDR3 protein is CAWMVKHWYQETQYF. CDR3 nucleotide sequence: TGTGCCTGGATGGTCAAGCATTGGTACCAAGAGACCCAGTACTTC.